This is a list of T cell receptor beta chains from one sample in a study of T-cell memory formation after mild COVID-19. TCRdb recomputed calls from the 5' RACE reads with MiXCR, one row per CDR3 protein. The table has 450,000 or so distinct CDR3 sequences, 20% seen once. The specimen sequenced was PBMCs or a T cell subset sorted from them (not recorded which). These TCRs come from an adult woman who had mild COVID-19 (a few samples of this study predate the infection). Cell type and time point are not known. Each CDR3 is given with its conserved first and last residue. The D gene is left open where the match is weak. Size tells how often a clone was seen (once, few, many) or the class of an expanded clone, and some rows leave it out.

D,size,J,length,V,CDR3,DNA
TRBD2,-,TRBJ2-3,17,TRBV19,CASSSELLAGGTDTQYF,TGTGCCAGTAGTTCCGAACTTCTAGCGGGAGGCACAGATACGCAGTATTTT
TRBD1,-,TRBJ1-3,18,TRBV6-6,CASSYHPRDRDGVNTIYF,TGTGCCAGCAGTTACCACCCCCGGGACAGGGATGGTGTAAACACCATATATTTT
TRBD2,-,TRBJ2-2,15,TRBV7-9,CASSSAGEGTGELFF,TGTGCCAGCAGCTCGGCGGGAGAAGGCACCGGGGAGCTGTTTTTT
-,-,TRBJ2-7,11,TRBV2,CASLGIYEQYF,TGTGCCAGCCTGGGAATCTACGAGCAGTACTTC
TRBD2,-,TRBJ2-1,16,TRBV14,CASSIGLAGIINEQFF,TGTGCCAGCAGCATCGGACTAGCGGGGATAATCAATGAGCAGTTCTTC
TRBD1,few,TRBJ2-7,15,TRBV18,CASSPPRTGDWKQYF,TGTGCCAGCTCACCACCGCGGACAGGGGACTGGAAGCAGTACTTC
TRBD2,-,TRBJ2-5,16,TRBV9,CASSASGAHLSETQYF,TGTGCCAGCAGCGCTAGCGGGGCGCATTTGAGCGAGACCCAGTACTTC
-,many,TRBJ2-1,18,TRBV6-2/TRBV6-3,CASSLQGGIPTLGHEQFF,TGTGCCAGCAGTCTACAGGGCGGGATCCCTACCCTGGGGCATGAGCAGTTCTTC
-,-,TRBJ2-7,14,TRBV6-1,CASLRGRALYEQYF,TGTGCCAGCCTTCGGGGCAGGGCCCTCTACGAGCAGTACTTC
TRBD1,-,TRBJ2-5,15,TRBV30,CAWSVRDRRWETQYF,TGTGCCTGGAGTGTTCGGGACAGGAGGTGGGAGACCCAGTACTTC
TRBD2,-,TRBJ2-1,21,TRBV5-1,CASSAVFVASGGPSSYNEQFF,TGCGCCAGCAGTGCCGTCTTCGTGGCTAGCGGGGGCCCGAGCTCCTACAATGAGCAGTTCTTC
TRBD1,few,TRBJ1-2,16,TRBV6-5,CASTNVMTGGKYGYTF,TGTGCCAGCACCAACGTTATGACAGGGGGCAAGTATGGCTACACCTTC
-,-,TRBJ1-4,12,TRBV30,CAWSTTSEKLFF,TGTGCCTGGAGTACCACCTCCGAAAAACTGTTTTTT
-,-,TRBJ2-2,16,TRBV19,CASSIGRPPVRGELFF,TGTGCCAGTAGTATCGGACGTCCACCGGTGCGCGGGGAGCTGTTTTTT
-,-,TRBJ2-1,15,TRBV12-3/TRBV12-4,CASSPSKGFSNEQFF,TGTGCCAGCAGCCCCTCCAAGGGGTTCTCCAATGAGCAGTTCTTC
TRBD2,-,TRBJ2-1,16,TRBV28,CASSPRASGGPYEQFF,TGTGCCAGCAGTCCTAGGGCTAGCGGGGGGCCTTACGAGCAGTTCTTC
-,-,TRBJ1-2,15,TRBV4-3,CARGRGRRINYGYTF,TGCGCCCGAGGTCGGGGCCGGAGAATTAACTATGGCTACACCTTC
-,few,TRBJ2-3,13,TRBV14,CASSQGVGDTQYF,TGTGCCAGCAGCCAAGGGGTTGGAGATACGCAGTATTTT
TRBD1,-,TRBJ1-5,16,TRBV12-3/TRBV12-4,CASSSPGQGIRQPQHF,TGTGCCAGCAGTTCCCCGGGACAGGGGATTAGACAGCCCCAGCATTTT
-,many,TRBJ1-6,14,TRBV7-9,CASSVSGNNSPLHF,TGTGCCAGCAGCGTGAGCGGGAATAATTCACCCCTCCACTTT
-,-,TRBJ2-3,13,TRBV6-5,CASSTTGVDTQYF,TGTGCCAGCAGTACCACTGGTGTGGATACGCAGTATTTT
-,-,TRBJ2-3,12,TRBV5-6,CATVEPTDTQYF,TGTGCCACCGTGGAGCCCACAGATACGCAGTATTTT
TRBD2,-,TRBJ2-3,16,TRBV7-9,CASSLRLGLGTDTQYF,TGTGCCAGCAGCCTCCGTTTGGGACTAGGAACAGATACGCAGTATTTT